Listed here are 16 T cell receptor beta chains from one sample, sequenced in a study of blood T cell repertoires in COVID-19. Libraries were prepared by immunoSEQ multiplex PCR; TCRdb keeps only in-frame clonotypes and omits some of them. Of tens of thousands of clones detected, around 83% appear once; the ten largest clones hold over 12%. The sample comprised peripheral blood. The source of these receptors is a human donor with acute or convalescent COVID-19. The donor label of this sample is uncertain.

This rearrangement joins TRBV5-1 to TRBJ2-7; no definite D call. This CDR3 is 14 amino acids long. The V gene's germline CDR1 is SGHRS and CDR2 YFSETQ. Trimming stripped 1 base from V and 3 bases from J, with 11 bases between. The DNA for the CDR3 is TGCGCCAGCAGCTTGAGTCACAGCAACTACGAGCAGTACTTC. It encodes CASSLSHSNYEQYF.

Written as DNA, the CDR3 is TGCGCCAGCAGCCAGGGGGTATCCGGCACTGAAGCTTTCTTT. It codes for CASSQGVSGTEAFF. The chain couples TRBV5-1 to TRBJ1-1, with 7 bases aligning to TRBD1. Unmatched junction bases numbered 7, after V lost 4 bases and J lost 4 bases. CDR3 length: 14 amino acids. Germline CDR1 is SGHRS and CDR2 is YFSETQ. Full variable domain (missing parts from reference TRBV5-1 and TRBJ1-1): KAGVTQTPRYLIKTRGQQVTLSCSPISGHRSVSWYQQTPGQGLQFLFEYFSETQRNKGNFPGRFSGRQFSNSRSEMNVSTLELGDSALYLCASSQGVSGTEAFFGQGTRLTVV.

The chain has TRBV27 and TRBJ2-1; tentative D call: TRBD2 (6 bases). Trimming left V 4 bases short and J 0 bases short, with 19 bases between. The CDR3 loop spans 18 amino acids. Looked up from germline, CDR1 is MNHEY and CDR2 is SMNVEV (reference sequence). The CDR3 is CASSSLGVSGASYNEQFF. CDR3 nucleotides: TGTGCCAGCAGTTCCTTAGGGGTTAGCGGAGCCTCCTACAATGAGCAGTTCTTC.

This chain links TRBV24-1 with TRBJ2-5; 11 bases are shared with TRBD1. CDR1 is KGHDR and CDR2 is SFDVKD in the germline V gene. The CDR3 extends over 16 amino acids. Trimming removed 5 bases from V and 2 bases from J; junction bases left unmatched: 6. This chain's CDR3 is CATSVEGDRGQETQYF. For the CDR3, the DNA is TGTGCCACCAGTGTCGAGGGGGACAGGGGGCAAGAGACCCAGTACTTC.

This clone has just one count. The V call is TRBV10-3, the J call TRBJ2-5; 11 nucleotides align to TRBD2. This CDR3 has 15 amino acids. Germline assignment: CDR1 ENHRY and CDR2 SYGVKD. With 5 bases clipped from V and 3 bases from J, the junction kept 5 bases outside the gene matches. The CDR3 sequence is CAISPTSGAEETQYF. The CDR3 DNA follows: TGTGCCATCAGTCCGACTAGCGGGGCTGAAGAGACCCAGTACTTC.

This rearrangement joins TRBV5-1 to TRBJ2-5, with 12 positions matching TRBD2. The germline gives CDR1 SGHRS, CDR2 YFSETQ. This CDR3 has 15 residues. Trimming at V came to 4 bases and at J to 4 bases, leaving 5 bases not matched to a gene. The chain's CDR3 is CASSPGLAGRETQYF. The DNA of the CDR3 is TGCGCCAGCAGCCCAGGACTAGCGGGGAGAGAGACCCAGTACTTC.

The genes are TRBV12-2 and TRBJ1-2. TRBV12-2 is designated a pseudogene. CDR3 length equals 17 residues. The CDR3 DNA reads TGTGCAAGTCGCATGGCCGGGGGGCTGCTTTATAACTATGGCTACACCTTC. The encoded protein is CASRMAGGLLYNYGYTF.

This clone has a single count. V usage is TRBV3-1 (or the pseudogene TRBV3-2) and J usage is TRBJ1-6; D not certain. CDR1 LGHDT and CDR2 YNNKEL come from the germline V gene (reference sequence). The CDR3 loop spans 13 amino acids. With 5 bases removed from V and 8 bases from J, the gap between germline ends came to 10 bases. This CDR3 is CASSSREDSPLHF. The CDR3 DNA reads TGTGCCAGCAGCTCTCGGGAGGATTCACCCCTCCACTTT.

The CDR3 loop reads CASSPNGGSGNTIYF. The CDR3 DNA sequence: TGTGCCAGCTCACCAAACGGAGGCTCTGGAAACACCATATATTTT. The chain employs TRBV18 and TRBJ1-3; D is ambiguous. In germline, CDR1 is KGHSH, CDR2 LQKENI. Trimming took 2 bases from V and 0 from J, leaving 8 bases between them. This CDR3 region has 15 residues.

The CDR3, as DNA: TGCAGCGTCGGACTAGCGGGGGTGTCCTACGAGCAGTACTTC. It yields the protein CSVGLAGVSYEQYF. The chain combines TRBV29-1 with TRBJ2-7, with 13 positions matching TRBD2. Germline V CDR1 and CDR2: SQVTM, ANQGSEA. This CDR3 is built from 14 residues. J lost 1 base, V lost 6 bases, and 3 bases had no gene match.

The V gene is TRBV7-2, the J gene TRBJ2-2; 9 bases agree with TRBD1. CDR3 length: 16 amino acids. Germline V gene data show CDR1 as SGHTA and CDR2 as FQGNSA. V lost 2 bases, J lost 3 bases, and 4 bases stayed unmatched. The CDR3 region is CASSLTGGADTGELFF. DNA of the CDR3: TGTGCCAGCAGCTTAACAGGGGGCGCCGACACCGGGGAGCTGTTTTTT. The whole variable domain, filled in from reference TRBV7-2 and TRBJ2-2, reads GAGVSQSPSNKVTEKGKDVELRCDPISGHTALYWYRQSLGQGLEFLIYFQGNSAPDKSGLPSDRFSAERTGGSVSTLTIQRTQQEDSAVYLCASSLTGGADTGELFFGEGSRLTVL.

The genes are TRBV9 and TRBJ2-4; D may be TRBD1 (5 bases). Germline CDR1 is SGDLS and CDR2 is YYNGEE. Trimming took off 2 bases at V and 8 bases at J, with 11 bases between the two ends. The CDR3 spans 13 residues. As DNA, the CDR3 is TGTGCCAGCAGCGTCAGGGTGACGGACATTCAGTACTTC. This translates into CASSVRVTDIQYF.

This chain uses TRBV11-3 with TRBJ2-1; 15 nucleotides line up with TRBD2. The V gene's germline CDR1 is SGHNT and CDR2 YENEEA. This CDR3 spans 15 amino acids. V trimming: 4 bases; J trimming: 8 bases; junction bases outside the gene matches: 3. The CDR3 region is CASSWTSGRADEQFF. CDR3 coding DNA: TGTGCCAGCAGCTGGACTAGCGGGAGGGCCGATGAGCAGTTCTTC.

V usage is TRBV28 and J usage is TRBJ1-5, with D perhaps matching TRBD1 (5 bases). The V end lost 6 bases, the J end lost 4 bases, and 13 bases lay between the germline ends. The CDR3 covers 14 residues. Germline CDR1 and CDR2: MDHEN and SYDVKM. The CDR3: CASRLGLSNQPQHF. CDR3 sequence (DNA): TGTGCCAGCAGACTGGGACTATCAAATCAGCCCCAGCATTTT.

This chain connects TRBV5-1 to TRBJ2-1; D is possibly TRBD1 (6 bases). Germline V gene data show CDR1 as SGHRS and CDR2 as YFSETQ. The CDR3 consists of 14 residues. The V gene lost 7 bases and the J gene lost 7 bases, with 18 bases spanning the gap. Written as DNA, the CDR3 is TGCGCCAGCTCCCCAGGGACAATTGGAAATGAGCAGTTCTTC. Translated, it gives CASSPGTIGNEQFF.

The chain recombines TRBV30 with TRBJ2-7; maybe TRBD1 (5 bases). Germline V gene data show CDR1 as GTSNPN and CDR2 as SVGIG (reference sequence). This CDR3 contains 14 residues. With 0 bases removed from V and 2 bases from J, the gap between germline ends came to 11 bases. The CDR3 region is CAWSVTGVAYEQYF. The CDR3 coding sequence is TGTGCCTGGAGTGTCACAGGCGTAGCCTACGAGCAGTACTTC.